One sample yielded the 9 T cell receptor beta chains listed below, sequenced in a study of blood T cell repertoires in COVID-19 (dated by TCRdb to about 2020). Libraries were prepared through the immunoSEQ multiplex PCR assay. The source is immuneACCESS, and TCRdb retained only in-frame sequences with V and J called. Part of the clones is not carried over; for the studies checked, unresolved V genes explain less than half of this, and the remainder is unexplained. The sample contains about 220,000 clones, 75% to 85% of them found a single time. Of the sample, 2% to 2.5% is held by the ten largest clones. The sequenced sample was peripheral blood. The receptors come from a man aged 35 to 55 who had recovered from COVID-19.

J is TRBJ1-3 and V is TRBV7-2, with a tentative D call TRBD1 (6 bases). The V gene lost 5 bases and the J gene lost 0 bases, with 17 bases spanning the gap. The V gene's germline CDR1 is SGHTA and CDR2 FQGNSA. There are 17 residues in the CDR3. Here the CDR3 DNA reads TGTGCCAGCAGCACCCGACAGGCCACCCACTCTGGAAACACCATATATTTT. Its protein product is CASSTRQATHSGNTIYF.

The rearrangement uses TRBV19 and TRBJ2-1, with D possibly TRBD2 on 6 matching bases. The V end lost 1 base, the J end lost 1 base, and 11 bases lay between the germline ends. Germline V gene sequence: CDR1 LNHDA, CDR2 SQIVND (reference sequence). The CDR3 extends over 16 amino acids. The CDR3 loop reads CASSIGTSSSYNEQFF. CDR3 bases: TGTGCCAGTAGTATAGGAACTAGCTCGTCCTACAATGAGCAGTTCTTC.

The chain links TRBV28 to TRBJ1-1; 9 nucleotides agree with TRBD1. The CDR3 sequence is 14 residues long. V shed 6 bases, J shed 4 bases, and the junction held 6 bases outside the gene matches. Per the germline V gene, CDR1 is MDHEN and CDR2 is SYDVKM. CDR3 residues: CASSRDRAATEAFF. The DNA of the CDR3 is TGTGCCAGCAGCCGGGACAGGGCCGCCACTGAAGCTTTCTTT.

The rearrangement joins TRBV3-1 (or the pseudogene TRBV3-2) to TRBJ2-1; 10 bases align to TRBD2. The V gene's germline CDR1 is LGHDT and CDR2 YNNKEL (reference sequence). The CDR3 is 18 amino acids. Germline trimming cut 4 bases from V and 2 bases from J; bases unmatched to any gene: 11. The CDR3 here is CASSPRWPAGGTYNEQFF. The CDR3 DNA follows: TGTGCCAGCAGCCCAAGATGGCCAGCGGGGGGGACCTACAATGAGCAGTTCTTC.

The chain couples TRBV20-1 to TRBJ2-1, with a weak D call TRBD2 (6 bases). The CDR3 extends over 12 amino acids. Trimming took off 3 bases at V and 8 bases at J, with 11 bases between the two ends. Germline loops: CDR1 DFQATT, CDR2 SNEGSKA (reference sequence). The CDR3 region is CSASRSGDEQFF. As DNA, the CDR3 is TGCAGTGCTAGTCGTTCGGGGGATGAGCAGTTCTTC.

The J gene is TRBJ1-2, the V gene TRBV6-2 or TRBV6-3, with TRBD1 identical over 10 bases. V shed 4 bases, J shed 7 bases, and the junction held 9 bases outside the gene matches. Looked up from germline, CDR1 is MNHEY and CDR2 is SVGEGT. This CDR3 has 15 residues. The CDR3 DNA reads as TGTGCCAGCAGTTCCCCGGGACAGGGGATGATTGGCTACACCTTC. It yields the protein CASSSPGQGMIGYTF.

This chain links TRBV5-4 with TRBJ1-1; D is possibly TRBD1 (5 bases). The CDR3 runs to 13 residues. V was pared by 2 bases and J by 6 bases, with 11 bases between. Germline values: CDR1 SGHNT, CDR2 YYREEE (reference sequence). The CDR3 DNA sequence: TGTGCCAGCAGCTTTTTCGGGGGTGCTGAAGCTTTCTTT. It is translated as CASSFFGGAEAFF.

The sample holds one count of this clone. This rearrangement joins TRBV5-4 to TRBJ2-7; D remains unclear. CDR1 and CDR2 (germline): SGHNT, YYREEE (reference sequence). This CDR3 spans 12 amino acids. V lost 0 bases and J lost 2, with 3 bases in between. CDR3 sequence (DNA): TGTGCCAGCAGCTTGGACACCTACGAGCAGTACTTC. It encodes CASSLDTYEQYF.

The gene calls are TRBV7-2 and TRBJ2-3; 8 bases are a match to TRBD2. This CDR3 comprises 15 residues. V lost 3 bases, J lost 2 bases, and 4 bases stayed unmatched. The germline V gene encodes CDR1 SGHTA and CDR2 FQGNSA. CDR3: CASSLGLGYTDTQYF. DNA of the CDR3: TGTGCCAGCAGCTTGGGACTAGGATACACAGATACGCAGTATTTT.